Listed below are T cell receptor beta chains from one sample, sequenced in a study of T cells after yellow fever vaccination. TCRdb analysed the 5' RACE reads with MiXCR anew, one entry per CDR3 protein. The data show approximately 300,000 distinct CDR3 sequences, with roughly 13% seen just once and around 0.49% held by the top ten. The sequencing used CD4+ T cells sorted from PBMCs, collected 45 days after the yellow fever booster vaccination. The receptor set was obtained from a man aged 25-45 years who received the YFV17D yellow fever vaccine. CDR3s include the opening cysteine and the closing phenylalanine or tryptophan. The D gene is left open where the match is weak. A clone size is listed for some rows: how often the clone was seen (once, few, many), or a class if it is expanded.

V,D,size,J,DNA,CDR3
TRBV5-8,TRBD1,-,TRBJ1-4,TGTGCCAGCAGCGCCAGGGGGGAAAAACTGTTTTTT,CASSARGEKLFF
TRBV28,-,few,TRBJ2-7,TGTGCCAGCACCCTCGGGCCAGGCGCCTACGAGCAGTACTTC,CASTLGPGAYEQYF
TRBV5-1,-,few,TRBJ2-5,TGCGCCAGCAGCTCCCCTAGGGGAAGAGGGGAGACCCAGTACTTC,CASSSPRGRGETQYF
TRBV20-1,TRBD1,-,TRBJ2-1,TGCAGTGCTAGAGACTACGACTCGACAGGGGTGAATGAGCAGTTCTTC,CSARDYDSTGVNEQFF
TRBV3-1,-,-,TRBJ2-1,TGTGCCAGCAGCCAAGGGGGCTCCCGTGAGCAGTTCTTC,CASSQGGSREQFF
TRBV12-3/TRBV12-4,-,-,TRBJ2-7,TGTGCCAGCAGCCCCGGATCTGCTTACGAGCAGTACTTC,CASSPGSAYEQYF
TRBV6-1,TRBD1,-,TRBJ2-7,TGTGCCAGCACCCTAGGACAGGGGGCTTACGAGCAGTACTTC,CASTLGQGAYEQYF
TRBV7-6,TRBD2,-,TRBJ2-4,TGTGCCAGCAGCTTAGAGGCGGGGGGCAAAAACATTCAGTACTTC,CASSLEAGGKNIQYF
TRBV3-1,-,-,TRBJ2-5,TGTGCCAGCAGCCAATTCCAGACCCAGTACTTC,CASSQFQTQYF
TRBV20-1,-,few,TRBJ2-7,TGCAGTGCTATTTGGCGGGACCTACCTGGGCACGAGCAGTACTTC,CSAIWRDLPGHEQYF
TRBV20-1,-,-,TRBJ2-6,TGCAGTGCAACTCTTGGGGCCAACGTCCTGACTTTC,CSATLGANVLTF
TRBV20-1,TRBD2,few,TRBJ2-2,TGCAGTGCTTCCGGACTAGCGGGCCTACCGAACACCGGGGAGCTGTTTTTT,CSASGLAGLPNTGELFF
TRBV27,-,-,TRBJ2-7,TGTGTCAGCAGAGGAACCTACGAGCAGTACTTC,CVSRGTYEQYF
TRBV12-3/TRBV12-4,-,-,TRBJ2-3,TGTGCCAGCAGTACCGCAAATACGCAGTATTTT,CASSTANTQYF
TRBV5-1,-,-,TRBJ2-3,TGCGCCAGCAGCCTGGCCAGAGGGTTCACAGATACGCAGTATTTT,CASSLARGFTDTQYF
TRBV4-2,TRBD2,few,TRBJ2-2,TGTGCCAGCAGCTCCTCGCGGGGGGCCGGGGAGCTGTTTTTT,CASSSSRGAGELFF
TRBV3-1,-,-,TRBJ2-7,TGTGCCAGCAGCCAAGTTCAGGGCCTCGAGCAGTACTTC,CASSQVQGLEQYF
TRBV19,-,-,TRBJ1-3,TGTGCCAGTAGGACGGCGTCCTACTCTGGAAACACCATATATTTT,CASRTASYSGNTIYF
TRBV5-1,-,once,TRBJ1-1,TGCGCCACCCGGAGGGCGGGAGAGAACACTGAAGCTTTCTTT,CATRRAGENTEAFF
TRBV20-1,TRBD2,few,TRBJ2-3,TGCAGCCAGAGCAGTGGTAGCGGGGGCACAGATACGCAGTATTTT,CSQSSGSGGTDTQYF
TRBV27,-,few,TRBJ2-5,TGTGCCAGCAGTTCGGATCCGGGGCAAAGGCGTCCGGAGACCCAGTACTTC,CASSSDPGQRRPETQYF
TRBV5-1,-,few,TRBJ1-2,TGCGCCAGCAGCTTGGGGGCTGGGAACTATGGCTACACCTTC,CASSLGAGNYGYTF
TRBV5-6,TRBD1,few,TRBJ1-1,TGTGCCAGCAGCTCCCTAGACAGGGAGACTGAAGCTTTCTTT,CASSSLDRETEAFF
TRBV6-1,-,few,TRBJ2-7,TGTGCCAGCAGATCCGACACAACCTACGAGCAGTACTTC,CASRSDTTYEQYF
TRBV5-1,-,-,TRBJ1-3,TGCGCCAGCAGCTTGGAGGTTGGAGGCTCTGGAAACACCATATATTTT,CASSLEVGGSGNTIYF
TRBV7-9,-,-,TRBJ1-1,TGTGCCAGCAGCGATCGGACAGAATCCACTGAAGCTTTCTTT,CASSDRTESTEAFF
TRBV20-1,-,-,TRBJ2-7,TGCAGTGCTAGTTCGGACCGTGCCTCCGAGCAGTACTTC,CSASSDRASEQYF
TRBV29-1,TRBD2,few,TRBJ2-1,TGCAGCGTTGGCGCTAGCGGGAGCAATGAGCAGTTCTTC,CSVGASGSNEQFF
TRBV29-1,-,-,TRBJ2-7,TGCAGCGTTGTCTCAGGGCTTTACGAGCAGTACTTC,CSVVSGLYEQYF
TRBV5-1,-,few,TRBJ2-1,TGCGCCAGCAGCTTGGGGGCGGGAAAGATCGATGAGCAGTTCTTC,CASSLGAGKIDEQFF
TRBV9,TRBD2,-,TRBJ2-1,TGTGCCAGCAGCGTAGTAGGCGGGAGCTCCTACAATGAGCAGTTCTTC,CASSVVGGSSYNEQFF
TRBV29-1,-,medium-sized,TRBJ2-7,TGCAGCGTTGAAGATCCTAGGTGGCGCGAGCAGTACTTC,CSVEDPRWREQYF
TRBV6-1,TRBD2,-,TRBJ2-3,TGTGCCACCGGGGGGGGGCGAACAGATACGCAGTATTTT,CATGGGRTDTQYF
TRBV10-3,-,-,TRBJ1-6,TGTGCCATCAGTGAGTCGGGAGGGGTTGATTCACCCCTCCACTTT,CAISESGGVDSPLHF
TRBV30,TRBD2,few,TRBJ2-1,TGTGCCTGGAGTGTAGCGGCGGGAGATACCTACAATGAGCAGTTCTTC,CAWSVAAGDTYNEQFF
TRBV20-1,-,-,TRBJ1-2,TGCAGTGTCCTAATGGGCTATGGCTACACCTTC,CSVLMGYGYTF
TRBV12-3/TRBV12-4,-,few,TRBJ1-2,TGTGCCAGCAGCCCCAGACGGACTAACTATGGCTACACCTTC,CASSPRRTNYGYTF
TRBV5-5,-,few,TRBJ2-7,TGTGCCAGCAGCTTAACGGCAGCATACGAGCAGTACTTC,CASSLTAAYEQYF
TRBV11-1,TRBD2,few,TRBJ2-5,TGTGCCAGCAGCTTAGTTGGGACTATAGTGGCTAGTGGAGAGACCCAGTACTTC,CASSLVGTIVASGETQYF
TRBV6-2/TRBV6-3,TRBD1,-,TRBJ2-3,TGTGCCAGCAAACAGGGGAGCACAGATACGCAGTATTTT,CASKQGSTDTQYF
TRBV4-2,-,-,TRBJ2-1,TGTGCCAGCAGCCAAGATTTTGTGGGTGAGCAGTTCTTC,CASSQDFVGEQFF
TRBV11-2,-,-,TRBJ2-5,TGTGCCAGCAGCTTAGATCGCGGCTATCCTAGGGGGACCCAGTACTTC,CASSLDRGYPRGTQYF
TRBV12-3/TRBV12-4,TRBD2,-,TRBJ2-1,TGTGCCAGCAGTCCCCGGACTAGCGGGAGTAACTACAATGAGCAGTTCTTC,CASSPRTSGSNYNEQFF
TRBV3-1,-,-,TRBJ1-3,TGTGCCAGCAGCCAAGACGCGTTCTCTGGAAACACCATATATTTT,CASSQDAFSGNTIYF
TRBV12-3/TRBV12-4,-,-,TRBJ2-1,TGTGCCAGCAGTCCCAGGTTGTACAATGAGCAGTTCTTC,CASSPRLYNEQFF
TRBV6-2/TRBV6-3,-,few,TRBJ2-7,TGTGCCAGCAGCACCGGACTTCACACCTACGAGCAGTACTTC,CASSTGLHTYEQYF
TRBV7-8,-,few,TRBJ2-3,TGTGCCAGCAGCTTATCCCGACTAGGGGCACGGTCTGATACGCAGTATTTT,CASSLSRLGARSDTQYF
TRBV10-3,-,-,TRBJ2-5,TGTGCCTCCCAGGACAGTCAAGAGACCCAGTACTTC,CASQDSQETQYF